This is a list of T cell receptor beta chains from one sample in a study of blood T cell repertoires in COVID-19. The table came from immunoSEQ multiplex PCR; TCRdb's copy has only in-frame clones and leaves some out. The data hold 200,000 to 300,000 clones, with about 87% observed a single time. What was sequenced was peripheral blood. The origin of the receptors is a woman aged 40-49 years with acute or convalescent COVID-19. The CDR3 runs from the conserved cysteine through the conserved F or W. A D gene is named only where the DNA matches it firmly. Some rows mark clone size as missing; the rest say once, few, many or name a class of expanded clone.

TRBV19	-	TRBJ2-2	-	TGTGCCAGTGAGGCGGGGGCGAGGACCGGGGAGCTGTTTTTT	CASEAGARTGELFF
TRBV4-2	TRBD1	TRBJ1-2	-	TGTGCCAGCAGCCAAGAAGGGACAGGGAGACCTGGTGGCTATGGCTACACCTTC	CASSQEGTGRPGGYGYTF
TRBV18	-	TRBJ2-1	-	TGTGCCAGCTCACCACCCGGAGGGATGGCGTACAATGAGCAGTTCTTC	CASSPPGGMAYNEQFF
TRBV6-6	TRBD1	TRBJ1-6	-	TGTGCCAGCAGTCGCCTCCGGGGACAGGGAGCGAATTCACCCCTCCACTTT	CASSRLRGQGANSPLHF
TRBV6-5	-	TRBJ1-5	-	TGTGCCAGCAGTCCGCAGGGAAGCATCCAGCCCCAGCATTTT	CASSPQGSIQPQHF
TRBV7-2	-	TRBJ1-3	-	TGTGCCAGCAGCCCCCGTCAAGCAAACACCATATATTTT	CASSPRQANTIYF
TRBV19	-	TRBJ2-4	-	TGTGCCAGTACCCTAAGGTGGGCTGGGGAGACCAAAAACATTCAGTACTTC	CASTLRWAGETKNIQYF
TRBV6-5	TRBD1	TRBJ1-6	-	TGTGCCAGCAGTTACCGGGACAGGGTGAATTCACCCCTCCACTTT	CASSYRDRVNSPLHF
TRBV15	-	TRBJ1-3	-	TGTGCCACCAGCAGAGGAACACAGGGATTGGGAAACACCATATATTTT	CATSRGTQGLGNTIYF
TRBV27	TRBD1	TRBJ1-2	-	TGTGCCAGCAGTTTCGGGACAGGGACTGGCTACACCTTC	CASSFGTGTGYTF
TRBV4-1	-	TRBJ2-4	-	TGCGCCAGCAGCCAAGATCCCAGGGCAGAAAACATTCAGTACTTC	CASSQDPRAENIQYF
TRBV20-1	-	TRBJ2-3	few	TGCAGTGCTATTTGGAGAGATACGCAGTATTTT	CSAIWRDTQYF
TRBV10-3	TRBD2	TRBJ2-5	-	TGTGCCATACGGCGGGAGGCGGAGACCCAGTACTTC	CAIRREAETQYF
TRBV29-1	TRBD1	TRBJ1-2	-	TGCAGCGTCCCGGGACAGACTACTTATAACTATGGCTACACCTTC	CSVPGQTTYNYGYTF
TRBV18	TRBD1	TRBJ2-4	-	TGTGCCAGCTCACCACCTGAACAGGGGGCAGCCAAAAACATTCAGTACTTC	CASSPPEQGAAKNIQYF
TRBV9	-	TRBJ1-2	-	TGTGCCAGCAGCGCCCCGGGGGGGCCCTATGGCTACACCTTC	CASSAPGGPYGYTF
TRBV5-6	TRBD1	TRBJ1-2	-	TGTGCCAGCAGCTTGCCCGGAGCGACAGGGTCATATGGCTACACCTTC	CASSLPGATGSYGYTF
TRBV9	TRBD2	TRBJ2-3	-	TGTGCCAGCAGCGTTAGCGGGGGGGCCGGCACAGATACGCAGTATTTT	CASSVSGGAGTDTQYF
TRBV7-2	-	TRBJ2-3	once	TGTGCCAGCAGCTTAGCGTACCAGAGCACAGATACGCAGTATTTT	CASSLAYQSTDTQYF
TRBV19	-	TRBJ2-3	-	TGTGCCAGTAGTATGAGAGCGCCAGATACGCAGTATTTT	CASSMRAPDTQYF
TRBV5-1	TRBD1	TRBJ2-5	-	TGCGCCAGCAGCTTCGGACAGGGGGAGACCCAGTACTTC	CASSFGQGETQYF
TRBV15	-	TRBJ1-2	-	TGTGCCACCAGCAAACAGGCTATGGCGTATGGCTACACCTTC	CATSKQAMAYGYTF
TRBV4-1	-	TRBJ1-5	once	TGCGCCAGCAGCCAAGAGTCGGGACTCAGCAATCAGCCCCAGCATTTT	CASSQESGLSNQPQHF
TRBV4-1	-	TRBJ1-5	-	TGCGCCAGCAGACCTACAGATTATAGCAATCAGCCCCAGCATTTT	CASRPTDYSNQPQHF
TRBV29-1	-	TRBJ1-1	-	TGCAGCGTTCACAGCGGGGTGGGCGAGTGGCCCCCCGAAGCTTTCTTT	CSVHSGVGEWPPEAFF
TRBV7-2	-	TRBJ2-3	-	TGTGCCAGCAGCTTAGAAAGGGGTTCCACAGATACGCAGTATTTT	CASSLERGSTDTQYF
TRBV2	-	TRBJ1-3	-	TGTGCCAGCAGTCCACAGAGCTCTGGAAACACCATATATTTT	CASSPQSSGNTIYF
TRBV3-1/TRBV3-2	TRBD1	TRBJ1-1	-	TGTGCCAGCAGCAGTCCCGGGACAGGGACCGAAGCTTTCTTT	CASSSPGTGTEAFF
TRBV12-3/TRBV12-4	-	TRBJ1-2	-	TGTGCCAGCAGTTCTAGGGGCATCTATGGCTACACCTTC	CASSSRGIYGYTF
TRBV30	TRBD1	TRBJ1-1	-	TGTGCCGGGGACAGTCCGAAGGCCACTGAAGCTTTCTTT	CAGDSPKATEAFF
TRBV11-3	TRBD2	TRBJ2-5	once	TGTGCCAGCAGCTTAGATTATGGGCTAGCGGGAGAAGAGACCCAGTACTTC	CASSLDYGLAGEETQYF
TRBV9	-	TRBJ1-4	-	TGTGCCAGCAGCCGGGGGGTTGCAACTAATGAAAAACTGTTTTTT	CASSRGVATNEKLFF
TRBV5-4	TRBD2	TRBJ2-5	-	TGTGCCAGTACTACCAGTCGCGGGGGTAGACAAGAGACCCAGTACTTC	CASTTSRGGRQETQYF
TRBV20-1	TRBD1	TRBJ1-2	-	TGCAGTGCTAGTGTCCAGGGGGCGGCTGGCTACACCTTC	CSASVQGAAGYTF
TRBV24-1	TRBD1	TRBJ1-1	once	TGTGCCACCAGTGATCATGACAGGGGCAAAGCTTTCTTT	CATSDHDRGKAFF
TRBV5-1	TRBD1	TRBJ1-3	-	TGCGCCAGCAGCTGGGGGGACAGGGAAAACACCATATATTTT	CASSWGDRENTIYF
TRBV19	-	TRBJ1-2	-	TGTGCCAGTAGTATAGACCGAATCCGGGGCTACACCTTC	CASSIDRIRGYTF
TRBV10-3	-	TRBJ2-5	-	TGTGCCATCAGTGAGTCGAAGGAGGGACCGGCGACCCAGTACTTC	CAISESKEGPATQYF
TRBV24-1	TRBD1	TRBJ2-5	-	TGTGCCACCAGTTCGCCTCGGGGACAGCAAGAGACCCAGTACTTC	CATSSPRGQQETQYF
TRBV29-1	-	TRBJ1-2	-	TGCAGCGTCGATTTCTCGGGCTATGGCTACACCTTC	CSVDFSGYGYTF
TRBV7-9	-	TRBJ1-2	-	TGTGCCAGCAGCTTAGGGGGCCTTTATGGCTACACCTTC	CASSLGGLYGYTF
TRBV9	-	TRBJ2-3	-	TGTGCCAGCAGCCCCCGCGGTAGCACAGATACGCAGTATTTT	CASSPRGSTDTQYF
TRBV6-5	TRBD1	TRBJ1-5	-	TGTGCCAGCGACCGGGCGACAGGGGGCGGCCAGCCCCAGCATTTT	CASDRATGGGQPQHF
TRBV7-7	-	TRBJ2-5	-	TGTGCCAGCAGCTTAGTCGGGACACGAGAGACCCAGTACTTC	CASSLVGTRETQYF
TRBV5-1	TRBD1	TRBJ1-5	-	TGCGCCAGCAGCTTGGAAGCAGGGGGCCATCAGCCCCAGCATTTT	CASSLEAGGHQPQHF
TRBV10-3	TRBD1	TRBJ2-5	-	TGTGCCATCAGAGACAGGGGGCTGGGTGAGACCCAGTACTTC	CAIRDRGLGETQYF